One sample yielded the 9 T cell receptor beta chains listed below, sequenced in a study of identical twins. TCRdb re-called the 5' RACE reads through MiXCR, storing one row per CDR3 protein. The sample contains a few hundred thousand distinct CDR3 sequences, under 8.5% of which appear only once. This same sample was also part of a study on T cells expressing NK-cell markers.

The sample was CD8+ T cells sorted from blood. Receptors were obtained from a woman aged 18-29 years in good health.

This clonotype was seen a few times. The CDR3 loop reads CASALQLDTEAFF. CDR3 in DNA: TGTGCCAGCGCACTTCAATTGGACACTGAAGCTTTCTTT. The V and J genes are TRBV13 and TRBJ1-1; D ambiguous. CDR1 is PRHDT, CDR2 FYEKMQ, per germline (reference sequence). The V end was cut by 8 bases, the J end by 3 bases, with 13 bases between. The CDR3 extends over 13 amino acids.

The V call is TRBV4-3, the J call TRBJ2-3, with 8 bases identical to TRBD1. This CDR3 has 17 amino acids. The germline V gene has CDR1 LGHNA and CDR2 YSLEER. Trimming at V came to 2 bases and at J to 0 bases, leaving 7 bases not matched to a gene. CDR3 DNA: TGCGCCAGCAGCCAACCAAGGGGGGACAGGAGCACAGATACGCAGTATTTT. This translates into CASSQPRGDRSTDTQYF.

This chain uses TRBV11-2 with TRBJ2-1; D gene unclear. Trimming took 6 bases from V and 5 from J, leaving 14 bases between them. Germline CDR1 SGHAT, CDR2 FQNNGV. The CDR3 runs 14 residues. CDR3: CASRVVNSHNEQFF. DNA of the CDR3: TGTGCCAGCAGAGTAGTCAATTCGCACAATGAGCAGTTCTTC.

The gene calls are TRBV6-2 or TRBV6-3 and TRBJ2-3; maybe TRBD2 (6 bases). Germline V lookup: CDR1 MNHEY, CDR2 SVGEGT. Trimming shortened V by 6 bases and J by 2 bases, and 9 bases separated the two germline ends. This CDR3 is built from 13 residues. This CDR3 reads CASRDYYTDTQYF. CDR3 bases: TGTGCCAGCAGGGACTACTACACAGATACGCAGTATTTT.

Only a few counts were recorded for this clonotype. The rearrangement uses TRBV2 and TRBJ2-1; the D gene is possibly TRBD2 (7 bases). This CDR3 is built from 16 residues. V lost 3 bases to trimming and J lost 5 bases, with 17 bases between them. Per germline, CDR1 SNHLY and CDR2 FYNNEI. CDR3 loop: CASSETGRGANNEQFF. As DNA, the CDR3 is TGTGCCAGCAGTGAGACTGGACGGGGGGCCAACAATGAGCAGTTCTTC. The whole variable domain, remainder taken from reference TRBV2 and TRBJ2-1, is EPEVTQTPSHQVTQMGQEVILRCVPISNHLYFYWYRQILGQKVEFLVSFYNNEISEKSEIFDDQFSVERPDGSNFTLKIRSTKLEDSAMYFCASSETGRGANNEQFFGPGTRLTVL.

V gene TRBV27 combines with J gene TRBJ1-1, with a weak D call TRBD1 (5 bases). The germline V gene encodes CDR1 MNHEY and CDR2 SMNVEV (reference sequence). The CDR3 totals 16 residues. V was pared by 5 bases and J by 3 bases, with 19 bases between. CDR3 DNA sequence: TGTGCCAGCAGTCCTATCGCCGGGACCGCCGACACTGAAGCTTTCTTT. Its translation is CASSPIAGTADTEAFF.

The gene calls are TRBV20-1 and TRBJ2-5; 12 positions match TRBD2. The CDR3 contains 14 residues. The junction had 4 bases not matched to a gene; V was cut back by 3 bases and J by 5 bases. In germline, CDR1 is DFQATT, CDR2 SNEGSKA (reference sequence). The chain's CDR3 is CSASRTSGIETQYF. CDR3 DNA sequence: TGCAGTGCTAGCAGGACTAGCGGGATTGAGACCCAGTACTTC.

This sequence joins TRBV11-2 and TRBJ2-7; D call uncertain. The CDR3 consists of 14 residues. Germline V gives CDR1 SGHAT, CDR2 FQNNGV. Trimming took off 5 bases at V and 1 base at J, with 12 bases between the two ends. CDR3 region: CASSLSKGSYEQYF. CDR3 DNA sequence: TGTGCCAGCAGCCTATCGAAGGGTTCCTACGAGCAGTACTTC.

The rearrangement uses TRBV5-6 and TRBJ1-5, with D possibly matching TRBD1 (5 bases). The CDR3 runs 14 residues. Germline V gene data show CDR1 as SGHDT and CDR2 as YYEEEE. V lost 3 bases and J 1 base, leaving 8 bases between the germline ends. CDR3 amino acids: CASSSAGSNQPQHF. DNA for the CDR3: TGTGCCAGCAGCTCGGCAGGGAGCAATCAGCCCCAGCATTTT. Looking up the rest from reference TRBV5-6 and TRBJ1-5 gives the full variable domain: DAGVTQSPTHLIKTRGQQVTLRCSPKSGHDTVSWYQQALGQGPQFIFQYYEEEERQRGNFPDRFSGHQFPNYSSELNVNALLLGDSALYLCASSSAGSNQPQHFGDGTRLSIL.